The 22 T cell receptor beta chains presented below share a single source sample, sequenced in a study of identical twins. One entry per CDR3 protein, called by TCRdb with MiXCR from the 5' RACE reads. The sample lists approximately 240,000 distinct CDR3 sequences; about 14% were seen once. What was sequenced was memory (CD45RO+) T cells sorted from blood. All receptors derive from a woman between 18 and 29 years old in good health.

This clonotype came up many times. This chain joins TRBV5-1 and TRBJ1-2, with 8 bases that match TRBD1. With V trimmed by 4 bases and J by 4 bases, 12 bases remained unmatched. The CDR3 totals 16 residues. Per the germline V gene, CDR1 is SGHRS and CDR2 is YFSETQ. CDR3 sequence reads: CASSPSQGADFYGYTF. The CDR3, as DNA: TGCGCCAGCAGCCCGTCGCAGGGGGCGGACTTCTATGGCTACACCTTC.

This clonotype turned up a few times. This chain uses TRBV7-3 with TRBJ2-2; D is unresolved. The V gene's germline CDR1 is SGHTA and CDR2 FQGTGA. V was pared by 1 base and J by 6 bases, with 15 bases between. This CDR3 is 16 amino acids long. The CDR3 DNA sequence: TGTGCCAGCAGCTTAAACCCCGGGCCCCAGCCCGGGGAGCTGTTTTTT. Its protein is CASSLNPGPQPGELFF.

The genes are TRBV6-5 and TRBJ1-1; TRBD1 matches at 12 bases. This CDR3 contains 16 residues. CDR1 is MNHEY and CDR2 is SVGAGI in the germline V gene. The V segment lost 2 bases and the J segment 6 bases; nucleotides outside the gene matches: 7. In DNA, the CDR3 is TGTGCCAGCAGTTACCAGGGACAGGGGGCTTCTCCTGAAGCTTTCTTT. Translated: CASSYQGQGASPEAFF.

The rearrangement links TRBV29-1 to TRBJ2-7; D is perhaps TRBD1 (5 bases). Between the trimmed V and J ends, which lost 6 bases and 2 bases, there was a span of 11 bases. This CDR3 spans 12 amino acids. The germline V gene encodes CDR1 SQVTM and CDR2 ANQGSEA. CDR3 sequence reads: CSVWTFTYEQYF. The DNA of the CDR3 is TGCAGCGTCTGGACATTTACCTACGAGCAGTACTTC.

This rearrangement joins TRBV20-1 to TRBJ2-7; tentatively, D is TRBD2 (5 bases). This CDR3 contains 15 residues. The germline gives CDR1 DFQATT, CDR2 SNEGSKA (reference sequence). V lost 0 bases and J lost 4, with 16 bases in between. CDR3 loop: CSARDGSKLAYEQYF. The CDR3, as DNA: TGCAGTGCTAGAGATGGTAGTAAGCTAGCTTACGAGCAGTACTTC.

In its sample, this clonotype was seen a few times. The chain uses TRBV27 and TRBJ2-7; either TRBD1 or TRBD2 may supply D (7 bases each). The CDR3 is 15 amino acids. Trimming pared 5 bases from V and 2 bases from J, leaving 16 bases between. Germline CDR1 is MNHEY and CDR2 is SMNVEV (reference sequence). The CDR3 here is CASSKERDSPYEQYF. The CDR3, as DNA: TGTGCCAGCAGTAAGGAGCGGGACAGCCCCTACGAGCAGTACTTC.

This clonotype was observed at least ten times. The V and J genes are TRBV6-5 and TRBJ1-2; a weak D match, TRBD1 (5 bases). CDR1 MNHEY and CDR2 SVGAGI come from the germline V gene. CDR3 length: 13 amino acids. The ends were cut back, 4 bases at V and 6 bases at J, with 12 bases in the middle. CDR3: CASSSIQGHGYTF. Written as DNA, the CDR3 is TGTGCCAGCAGTTCCATTCAGGGACATGGCTACACCTTC.

This clonotype was recorded a few times. V is TRBV20-1 and J is TRBJ1-3, with D uncertain. Germline V lookup: CDR1 DFQATT, CDR2 SNEGSKA (reference sequence). The CDR3 runs to 12 residues. The CDR3 protein is CGWVGGGNTIYF. The CDR3, as DNA: TGCGGATGGGTCGGAGGCGGAAACACCATATATTTT.

This clonotype has just a few counts. V usage is TRBV12-3 or TRBV12-4 and J usage is TRBJ1-2; D perhaps matches TRBD1 (5 bases). This CDR3 has 13 residues. V gave up 3 bases and J gave up 3 bases, with 8 bases separating them. The CDR3 coding sequence is TGTGCCAGCAGTTTGGGGGAGGACTATGGCTACACCTTC. Its protein product is CASSLGEDYGYTF.

The chain uses TRBV6-2 or TRBV6-3 and TRBJ2-7; D is uncertain. This CDR3 is 13 amino acids long. Germline CDR1 reads MNHEY; CDR2 reads SVGEGT. V was shortened by 5 bases and J by 3 bases, with 11 bases between the two germline ends. The CDR3 is CASSPEPYYEQYF. CDR3 coding DNA: TGTGCCAGCAGTCCAGAGCCCTACTACGAGCAGTACTTC.

This clonotype came up a few times. V is TRBV7-9 and J is TRBJ2-5, with D tentatively TRBD2 (5 bases). Germline V gives CDR1 SEHNR, CDR2 FQNEAQ (reference sequence). The CDR3 consists of 15 residues. Trimming left V 8 bases short and J 1 base short, with 17 bases between. The CDR3 region has the DNA TGTGCCAGCCTAAACGTCCCGGGATCCCAAGAGACCCAGTACTTC. It is translated as CASLNVPGSQETQYF.

The genes are TRBV29-1 and TRBJ1-1, with a tentative D call TRBD1 (5 bases). The CDR3 contains 13 residues. With 3 bases removed from V and 1 base from J, the gap between germline ends came to 9 bases. Germline values: CDR1 SQVTM, CDR2 ANQGSEA. The CDR3 nucleotides are TGCAGCGTTGACCGAGGGGCGAACACTGAAGCTTTCTTT. Its translation: CSVDRGANTEAFF. The full variable domain, rest sourced from reference TRBV29-1 and TRBJ1-1, is SAVISQKPSRDICQRGTSLTIQCQVDSQVTMMFWYRQQPGQSLTLIATANQGSEATYESGFVIDKFPISRPNLTFSTLTVSNMSPEDSSIYLCSVDRGANTEAFFGQGTRLTVV.

This clonotype was recorded a few times. The chain has TRBV14 and TRBJ2-1; TRBD2 matches 8 bases. With 1 base clipped from V and 6 bases from J, the junction kept 11 bases outside the gene matches. CDR3 length: 17 residues. CDR1 is SGHDN and CDR2 is FVKESK in the germline V gene. CDR3 coding DNA: TGTGCCAGCAGCCAAGTGTCCCCCAGCGGGAGACGCAATGAGCAGTTCTTC. Translated: CASSQVSPSGRRNEQFF.

This chain connects TRBV11-1 to TRBJ2-2, with D perhaps matching TRBD1 or TRBD2 (6 bases each). The CDR3 is made up of 15 amino acids. Trimming pared 3 bases from V and 4 bases from J, leaving 12 bases between. Germline V gives CDR1 SGHAT, CDR2 FQDESV (reference sequence). DNA of the CDR3: TGTGCCAGCAGCTTTGGGGGGCTTGGCACCGGGGAGCTGTTTTTT. Protein sequence: CASSFGGLGTGELFF.

The rearrangement joins TRBV5-1 to TRBJ2-7; no reliable D call. The CDR3 consists of 15 residues. V was shortened by 0 bases and J by 4 bases, with 14 bases between the two germline ends. The V gene's germline CDR1 is SGHRS and CDR2 YFSETQ. DNA of the CDR3: TGCGCCAGCAGCTTGGAGGGCAGAAGAGGATACGAGCAGTACTTC. It translates to CASSLEGRRGYEQYF.

The J gene is TRBJ2-2, the V gene TRBV5-1, with D uncertain. V was cut by 3 bases and J by 0 bases, with 15 bases left in between. The CDR3 has 17 amino acids. Germline assignment: CDR1 SGHRS and CDR2 YFSETQ. CDR3 loop: CASSSNSGGSNTGELFF. CDR3 DNA sequence: TGCGCCAGCAGCTCCAACAGTGGCGGCTCGAACACCGGGGAGCTGTTTTTT.

V gene TRBV5-1 combines with J gene TRBJ1-2; D gene ambiguous. The germline V gene has CDR1 SGHRS and CDR2 YFSETQ. The CDR3 runs to 15 residues. The V and J ends lost 4 bases and 4 bases respectively, with 17 bases between them. Here the CDR3 DNA reads TGCGCCAGCAGCGGTGCCGAGCTGCCTTCCTATGGCTACACCTTC. Translated: CASSGAELPSYGYTF.

This sequence joins TRBV20-1 and TRBJ2-4; D is uncertain. Germline V gene lookup returns CDR1 DFQATT and CDR2 SNEGSKA (reference sequence). The CDR3 has 15 residues. Trimming removed 4 bases at V and 1 base at J, with 14 bases between. CDR3 in DNA: TGCAGTGCTAACGATAGGCCAATGGCCAAAAACATTCAGTACTTC. This encodes CSANDRPMAKNIQYF.

The CDR3 sequence is CASRQNMGHTDTQYF. The CDR3 DNA follows: TGTGCCAGCAGGCAAAACATGGGACACACAGATACGCAGTATTTT. The gene calls are TRBV3-1 and TRBJ2-3; D might be TRBD1 (6 bases). Trimming took 6 bases from V and 2 from J, leaving 15 bases between them. Germline CDR1 LGHDT, CDR2 YNNKEL (reference sequence). CDR3 length: 15 residues.

The CDR3: CASSRGSSNTEAFF. The CDR3 DNA follows: TGTGCCAGCAGTCGAGGGTCCTCGAACACTGAAGCTTTCTTT. The chain employs TRBV28 and TRBJ1-1; D call uncertain. This CDR3 spans 14 amino acids. Germline CDR1 MDHEN, CDR2 SYDVKM. Trimming left V 5 bases short and J 1 base short, with 11 bases between.

The CDR3, as DNA: TGTGCCAGCAGTTATGATGGCCACGGGGAGCTGTTTTTT. Translation: CASSYDGHGELFF. The J gene is TRBJ2-2, the V gene TRBV12-3 or TRBV12-4, with unresolved D. V was shortened by 4 bases and J by 7 bases, with 10 bases between the two germline ends. CDR3 length: 13 residues.

The V and J genes are TRBV20-1 and TRBJ2-4; tentatively, D is TRBD2 (6 bases). CDR1 and CDR2 (germline): DFQATT, SNEGSKA (reference sequence). CDR3 size: 14 residues. The V end lost 5 bases, the J end lost 6 bases, and 17 bases lay between the germline ends. The CDR3 is CSAALGRSRNIQYF. The CDR3, as DNA: TGCAGTGCTGCGTTGGGGAGGAGTAGAAACATTCAGTACTTC.